Listed here are 20 T cell receptor beta chains from one sample, sequenced in a study of T-cell memory formation after mild COVID-19. A single record per CDR3 protein comes from TCRdb applying MiXCR to the 5' RACE reads. The repertoire holds about 210,000 distinct CDR3 sequences, with around 30% as singletons. Sequencing was performed on PBMCs or a T cell subset sorted from them (not recorded which). These receptors all come from an adult woman who had mild COVID-19 (a few samples of this study predate the infection). Cell type and time point are not known.

This clonotype was seen more than once but under ten times. V and J are TRBV28 and TRBJ1-2, with D perhaps TRBD1 (5 bases). This CDR3 region has 14 residues. Germline assignment: CDR1 MDHEN and CDR2 SYDVKM. Trimming left V 3 bases short and J 7 bases short, with 15 bases between. In DNA form, the CDR3 reads TGTGCCAGCAGTTTCCTCCCAGGGTTCGGTGGCTACACCTTC. It yields the protein CASSFLPGFGGYTF.

This clonotype was recorded a few times. V usage is TRBV7-9 and J usage is TRBJ1-2, with D tentatively TRBD1 (5 bases). Trimming cost V 7 bases and J 7 bases, with 13 bases left between them. The length of the CDR3 is 12 residues. Germline CDR1 reads SEHNR; CDR2 reads FQNEAQ (reference sequence). The CDR3 DNA is TGTGCCAGCACAGAAGGGGCGGCTGGCTACACCTTC. As protein: CASTEGAAGYTF. Full variable domain (remainder filled in from reference TRBV7-9 and TRBJ1-2): DTGVSQNPRHKITKRGQNVTFRCDPISEHNRLYWYRQTLGQGPEFLTYFQNEAQLEKSRLLSDRFSAERPKGSFSTLEIQRTEQGDSAMYLCASTEGAAGYTFGSGTRLTVV.

J is TRBJ1-1 and V is TRBV18; the D is unclear. This CDR3 is built from 14 residues. V lost 5 bases to trimming and J lost 0 bases, with 10 bases between them. Germline loops: CDR1 KGHSH, CDR2 LQKENI. The CDR3 sequence: CASSLLVVNTEAFF. The DNA for the CDR3 is TGTGCCAGCTCATTACTGGTAGTGAACACTGAAGCTTTCTTT.

The chain uses TRBV12-3 or TRBV12-4 and TRBJ2-1; TRBD2 agrees at 12 bases. The CDR3 is 18 residues long. V gave up 3 bases and J gave up 8 bases; unmatched junction bases: 14. The CDR3 DNA reads TGTGCCAGCAGTTTCTATGGGCTAGCGGGAGGGCCGATTCATGAGCAGTTCTTC. Translating gives CASSFYGLAGGPIHEQFF.

At least ten counts were recorded for this clonotype. The chain links TRBV7-2 to TRBJ1-2; perhaps TRBD1 as D (5 bases). V was trimmed by 1 base and J by 4 bases, leaving 10 bases between them. This CDR3 contains 14 residues. Germline-derived CDR1 and CDR2 are SGHTA and FQGNSA. CDR3 sequence reads: CASSLERGPYGYTF. The CDR3 nucleotides are TGTGCCAGCAGCTTAGAGAGGGGACCCTATGGCTACACCTTC.

This clonotype was observed at least ten times. This chain uses TRBV7-9 with TRBJ2-1; 9 bases map to TRBD1. This CDR3 is 14 amino acids long. CDR1 is SEHNR, CDR2 FQNEAQ, per germline (reference sequence). Unmatched junction bases numbered 7, after V lost 4 bases and J lost 9 bases. CDR3 amino acids: CASSSSGQGTEQFF. CDR3 in DNA: TGTGCCAGCAGCTCCTCGGGACAGGGTACTGAGCAGTTCTTC.

This clonotype turned up a few times. The junction shows a germline mismatch at one end, possibly a read error. In nucleotides, the CDR3 is TGTGCCACCAGCAGAGATTCGAAAACCGGGGAGCTGTTTTTT. It is translated as CATSRDSKTGELFF. V is TRBV15 and J is TRBJ2-2; the D is unclear. CDR1 and CDR2 (germline): LNHNV, YYDKDF (reference sequence). The CDR3 spans 14 residues. The variable domain in full, with the rest retrieved from reference TRBV15 and TRBJ2-2, is DAMVIQNPRYQVTQFGKPVTLSCSQTLNHNVMYWYQQKSSQAPKLLFHYYDKDFNNEADTPDNFQSRRPNTSFCFLDIRSPGLGDTAMYLCATSRDSKTGELFFGEGSRLTVL.

The chain links TRBV24-1 to TRBJ1-1; D perhaps matches TRBD1 (5 bases). V was clipped by 3 bases and J by 1 base, with 8 bases between them. Germline CDR1 is KGHDR and CDR2 is SFDVKD. The CDR3 is 14 residues long. The CDR3 region has the DNA TGTGCCACCAGTGATGGGACGGCGAACACTGAAGCTTTCTTT. Translated, it gives CATSDGTANTEAFF.

The chain couples TRBV20-1 to TRBJ2-7, with 8 bases lining up with TRBD2. Germline V gene sequence: CDR1 DFQATT, CDR2 SNEGSKA (reference sequence). This CDR3 spans 15 amino acids. The junction had 13 bases not matched to a gene; V was cut back by 3 bases and J by 6 bases. The CDR3 nucleotides read TGCAGTGCTAGTATGCCGGGGGGGCCGGACGGCGAGCAGTACTTC. Its translation is CSASMPGGPDGEQYF.

This clonotype has a handful of counts. The chain recombines TRBV6-2 or TRBV6-3 with TRBJ1-5; D not certain. This CDR3 spans 15 amino acids. Trimming stripped 7 bases from V and 1 base from J, with 14 bases between. Germline CDR1 reads MNHEY; CDR2 reads SVGEGT. The CDR3 sequence is CASNPHVVSNQPQHF. The DNA of the CDR3 is TGTGCCAGCAACCCACATGTGGTCAGCAATCAGCCCCAGCATTTT.

The sample holds a few counts of this clonotype. The V call is TRBV5-6, the J call TRBJ2-1; D is perhaps TRBD1 (5 bases). V was cut by 4 bases and J by 5 bases, with 10 bases left in between. Looked up from germline, CDR1 is SGHDT and CDR2 is YYEEEE. The CDR3 is made up of 13 amino acids. The CDR3 coding sequence is TGTGCCAGCAGCCCCGAAGGGGACAATGAGCAGTTCTTC. It specifies CASSPEGDNEQFF.

This clonotype was picked up a small number of times. The rearrangement links TRBV7-8 to TRBJ1-5; D is ambiguous. V lost 5 bases and J lost 5, with 7 bases in between. The germline gives CDR1 SGHVS, CDR2 FQNEAQ. CDR3 size: 12 residues. For the CDR3, the DNA is TGTGCCAGCAGCCCGGAGGATCAGCCCCAGCATTTT. Its translation is CASSPEDQPQHF. Full variable domain (outside the CDR3, taken from reference TRBV7-8 and TRBJ1-5): GAGVSQSPRYKVAKRGQDVALRCDPISGHVSLFWYQQALGQGPEFLTYFQNEAQLDKSGLPSDRFFAERPEGSVSTLKIQRTQQEDSAVYLCASSPEDQPQHFGDGTRLSIL.

This chain links TRBV5-1 with TRBJ1-1; TRBD1 is a possible D gene (5 bases). CDR3 length equals 14 residues. V lost 4 bases, J lost 1 base, and 11 bases lay in between. Germline assignment: CDR1 SGHRS and CDR2 YFSETQ. The CDR3 DNA follows: TGCGCCAGCAGCCACGACGGGGGGAACACTGAAGCTTTCTTT. It encodes CASSHDGGNTEAFF.

The V gene is TRBV20-1, the J gene TRBJ1-1, with 7 positions matching TRBD1. This CDR3 is 16 amino acids long. CDR1 is DFQATT, CDR2 SNEGSKA, per germline (reference sequence). V dropped 8 bases and J dropped 2; count of bases not matched to a gene: 17. CDR3 sequence reads: CSSYPGTDTTNTEAFF. The CDR3 DNA is TGCAGTTCCTACCCAGGGACAGACACAACAAACACTGAAGCTTTCTTT.

The chain joins TRBV27 to TRBJ2-1; D gene unclear. V was cut by 3 bases and J by 13 bases, with 16 bases left in between. The germline V gene encodes CDR1 MNHEY and CDR2 SMNVEV (reference sequence). The CDR3 runs 13 residues. The CDR3 DNA follows: TGTGCCAGCAGTTTTGACGCTAGGGTGAAACAGTTCTTC. Residues: CASSFDARVKQFF.

Only a few counts were recorded for this clonotype. The chain is built from TRBV7-2 and TRBJ2-1; the D is unclear. The V end lost 2 bases, the J end lost 4 bases, and 9 bases lay between the germline ends. This CDR3 is 14 amino acids long. Looked up from germline, CDR1 is SGHTA and CDR2 is FQGNSA. The CDR3 reads CASSLMGRYNEQFF. The CDR3 coding sequence is TGTGCCAGCAGCTTAATGGGCAGATACAATGAGCAGTTCTTC.

This rearrangement joins TRBV7-9 to TRBJ2-2, with 12 positions matching TRBD1. Germline-derived CDR1 and CDR2 are SEHNR and FQNEAQ (reference sequence). V gave up 2 bases and J gave up 1 base; unmatched junction bases: 5. The CDR3 has 18 residues. The CDR3 nucleotides read TGTGCCAGCAGCTTAACCGGGACAGGGGGCCTGAACACCGGGGAGCTGTTTTTT. Its protein is CASSLTGTGGLNTGELFF.

J is TRBJ1-6 and V is TRBV3-1, with D perhaps matching TRBD1 (6 bases). The germline V gene has CDR1 LGHDT and CDR2 YNNKEL (reference sequence). The CDR3 spans 15 residues. V lost 1 base and J lost 9, with 13 bases in between. CDR3 amino acids: CASSQGSGTSSPLHF. CDR3 coding DNA: TGTGCCAGCAGCCAAGGATCCGGGACAAGTTCACCCCTCCACTTT.

The chain joins TRBV12-3 or TRBV12-4 to TRBJ2-3, with 11 positions matching TRBD2. V shed 2 bases, J shed 1 base, and the junction held 5 bases outside the gene matches. This CDR3 spans 17 amino acids. Here the CDR3 reads CASSLLQTSGGTDTQYF. The CDR3 coding sequence is TGTGCCAGCAGTTTACTCCAGACTAGCGGGGGCACAGATACGCAGTATTTT.

This clonotype came up a few times. A read error may account for a junction end that differs from germline. The rearrangement joins TRBV6-5 to TRBJ1-1, with 8 bases fitting TRBD1. The CDR3 spans 13 residues. The germline CDR1 and CDR2 sequences are MNHEY and SVGAGI. In nucleotides, the CDR3 is TGTGCCAGCAGCCGGACAGGGAACACTGAAGCTTTATTT. Its protein is CASSRTGNTEALF.